The 3 T cell receptor beta chains listed next were all sequenced from one sample in a study of shared clonotypes between healthy human individuals. Assay: immunoSEQ multiplex PCR; the TCRdb copy retains only in-frame clones and omits some. The profile shows about 1.1 million clones, around 77% of them singletons. Sequencing was carried out using memory CD4+ T cells from PBMCs. Subset meaning: CD45RA-negative fraction. The source of these receptors is a man aged 18 to 29 in good health. Some clones in this sample may be carry-over from other donors' samples.

This rearrangement joins TRBV4-3 to TRBJ1-1; 10 nucleotides align to TRBD1. After removal of 3 bases from V and 5 bases from J, the junction contained 6 bases not matched to a gene. Germline lookup yields CDR1 LGHNA and CDR2 YSLEER. This CDR3 has 15 residues. CDR3 residues: CASSQPGTGVTEAFF. CDR3 DNA: TGCGCCAGCAGCCAGCCCGGGACAGGGGTTACTGAAGCTTTCTTT.

This clone was detected only a few times. Other DNA sequences in the same sample also yield this CDR3. V is TRBV6-1 and J is TRBJ1-5; the match to TRBD1 covers 11 bases. Per germline, CDR1 MNHNS and CDR2 SASEGT. The V gene end was trimmed by 1 base and the J gene end by 5 bases; junction bases not matched to a gene: 1. The CDR3 covers 15 residues. DNA of the CDR3: TGTGCCAGCAGTGAAGGGGACAGGGGGGATCAGCCCCAGCATTTT. Encoded protein: CASSEGDRGDQPQHF.

The V and J genes are TRBV11-3 and TRBJ2-3, with 10 bases that match TRBD2. Germline CDR1 is SGHNT and CDR2 is YENEEA. The CDR3 runs 18 residues. J lost 0 bases, V lost 2 bases, and 8 bases had no gene match. CDR3 DNA: TGTGCCAGCAGCTTAAAGCGGATAGCGGGGGGAAGCACAGATACGCAGTATTTT. Residues: CASSLKRIAGGSTDTQYF. Variable domain in full (rest from reference TRBV11-3 and TRBJ2-3): EAGVVQSPRYKIIEKKQPVAFWCNPISGHNTLYWYLQNLGQGPELLIRYENEEAVDDSQLPKDRFSAERLKGVDSTLKIQPAELGDSAVYLCASSLKRIAGGSTDTQYFGPGTRLTVL.